This entry describes one T cell receptor beta chain. The data stem from a study of Ad26.COV2.S vaccination and SARS-CoV-2 variants. TCRdb keeps only in-frame clones here, not all; method: immunoSEQ multiplex PCR. The sample lists around 340,000 clones, 75% to 90% seen once, with 9.5% to 12% in the top ten. The trim removed 0 bases at V and 6 bases at J, leaving 6 bases unmatched. Germline loops: CDR1 SEHNR, CDR2 FQNEAQ (reference sequence). The CDR3 extends over 15 amino acids. Treatment defined: around 19 received Ad26.COV2.S at low or high dose, single or two shots; about 5 received placebo; per-sample allocation not given. The investigators took samples on day 63 after the first vaccine or placebo injection.

The source was peripheral blood, collected in a trial of Ad26.COV2.S vaccine versus placebo. The sequence derives from a person aged 18-65 years who received the Ad26.COV2.S COVID-19 vaccine or a placebo. The rearrangement uses TRBV7-9 and TRBJ2-7; 9 positions match TRBD2. The CDR3 loop is CASSLALGLAREQYF. CDR3 in DNA: TGTGCCAGCAGCTTAGCCCTCGGACTAGCGCGCGAGCAGTACTTC.